This entry lists 8 T cell receptor beta chains sequenced from one sample in a study of radiotherapy plus CTLA-4 blockade in lung cancer. The table came from immunoSEQ multiplex PCR; TCRdb's copy has only in-frame clones and leaves some out. The sample includes about 62,000 clones, 76% of them seen just once. The specimen comprised peripheral blood, sampled from a patient treated with radiotherapy plus ipilimumab. Receptors originate from a human donor with non-small cell lung cancer who had a complete response to radiotherapy plus ipilimumab.

The chain links TRBV5-1 to TRBJ2-5; TRBD1 agrees at 7 bases. The CDR3 has 15 residues. With 4 bases clipped from V and 4 bases from J, the junction kept 10 bases outside the gene matches. CDR1 SGHRS and CDR2 YFSETQ come from the germline V gene. This CDR3 is CASSTIGGWGETQYF. Written as DNA, the CDR3 is TGCGCCAGCAGCACCATAGGGGGCTGGGGAGAGACCCAGTACTTC.

CDR3 coding DNA: TGTGCCTGGAGCGGGGACAGGGGGAGTGAAAAACTGTTTTTT. As protein: CAWSGDRGSEKLFF. The chain couples TRBV30 to TRBJ1-4, with 11 bases matching TRBD1. Germline-derived CDR1 and CDR2 are GTSNPN and SVGIG (reference sequence). This CDR3 contains 14 residues. The V segment lost 3 bases and the J segment 7 bases; nucleotides outside the gene matches: 4.

The gene calls are TRBV5-1 and TRBJ2-7; 9 bases map to TRBD1. J gave up 2 bases and V 0 bases, and 18 bases lay outside the gene matches. The CDR3 loop spans 20 amino acids. Looked up from germline, CDR1 is SGHRS and CDR2 is YFSETQ. The CDR3 reads CASSLGYRDRDRLRTYEQYF. The DNA for the CDR3 is TGCGCCAGCAGCTTGGGATACCGGGACAGGGACCGCTTAAGAACCTACGAGCAGTACTTC.

J is TRBJ1-6 and V is TRBV7-8; D might be TRBD1 (5 bases). This CDR3 spans 14 amino acids. Germline V gene data show CDR1 as SGHVS and CDR2 as FQNEAQ. Trimming stripped 6 bases from V and 6 bases from J, with 12 bases between. CDR3 in amino acids: CASRSRQSNSPLHF. Written as DNA, the CDR3 is TGTGCCAGCAGGTCTCGACAGAGTAATTCACCCCTCCACTTT.

The V gene is TRBV28, the J gene TRBJ1-1; D not certain. The CDR3 covers 13 residues. Germline V CDR1 and CDR2: MDHEN, SYDVKM. V dropped 3 bases and J dropped 1 base, with 6 bases sitting between them. The CDR3 nucleotides read TGTGCCAGCAGTTTCGTTAGGAACACTGAAGCTTTCTTT. It encodes CASSFVRNTEAFF.

The chain is built from TRBV2 and TRBJ2-2; 8 bases are shared with TRBD2. Germline CDR1 reads SNHLY; CDR2 reads FYNNEI. This CDR3 has 15 residues. With V trimmed by 8 bases and J by 6 bases, 11 bases remained unmatched. CDR3 sequence reads: CASGARGGRPGELFF. In DNA, the CDR3 is TGTGCCAGCGGGGCACGGGGGGGCCGTCCCGGGGAGCTGTTTTTT.

The CDR3 is CASSSRRRDQPQHF. The CDR3 DNA is TGTGCCAGCAGTTCAAGAAGGAGGGATCAGCCCCAGCATTTT. This sequence joins TRBV28 and TRBJ1-5; D remains ambiguous. Trimming left V 4 bases short and J 5 bases short, with 12 bases between. Germline V gives CDR1 MDHEN, CDR2 SYDVKM. The CDR3 has 14 amino acids.

This sequence joins TRBV7-8 and TRBJ1-1; TRBD1 might be the D (6 bases). The CDR3 covers 14 residues. Germline CDR1 is SGHVS and CDR2 is FQNEAQ. V gave up 0 bases and J gave up 5 bases, with 10 bases separating them. DNA for the CDR3: TGTGCCAGCAGCTTAGCGCAACAGGGAACTGAAGCTTTCTTT. Protein: CASSLAQQGTEAFF.